This paragraph reports one T cell receptor (beta chain). Its antigen is not identified. These data are taken from a study of monozygotic twins with inflammatory bowel disease. General study points: Any single strong signal or clonotype tied to IBD lacked support. People with IBD had fewer clonotypes in common with others than healthy twins did, especially with disease activity. No difference in repertoire similarity was seen between concordant and discordant twins, possibly because power was limited.

Germline loops: CDR1 SGHRS, CDR2 YFSETQ. The CDR3 length is 15 residues. TCRdb reanalyzed the 5' RACE reads, giving one entry per CDR3 protein sequence and no DNA. The listing contains under 150,000 distinct CDR3 sequences. The V and J genes are TRBV5-1 and TRBJ1-5. Sequenced: blood. This sequence originates from a human donor with ulcerative colitis or Crohn's disease, or a healthy co-twin of an affected twin (not recorded which). CDR3: CASSLVPTKSQPQHF. The entire variable domain, with the rest obtained from reference TRBV5-1 and TRBJ1-5, is as follows: KAGVTQTPRYLIKTRGQQVTLSCSPISGHRSVSWYQQTPGQGLQFLFEYFSETQRNKGNFPGRFSGRQFSNSRSEMNVSTLELGDSALYLCASSLVPTKSQPQHFGDGTRLSIL.